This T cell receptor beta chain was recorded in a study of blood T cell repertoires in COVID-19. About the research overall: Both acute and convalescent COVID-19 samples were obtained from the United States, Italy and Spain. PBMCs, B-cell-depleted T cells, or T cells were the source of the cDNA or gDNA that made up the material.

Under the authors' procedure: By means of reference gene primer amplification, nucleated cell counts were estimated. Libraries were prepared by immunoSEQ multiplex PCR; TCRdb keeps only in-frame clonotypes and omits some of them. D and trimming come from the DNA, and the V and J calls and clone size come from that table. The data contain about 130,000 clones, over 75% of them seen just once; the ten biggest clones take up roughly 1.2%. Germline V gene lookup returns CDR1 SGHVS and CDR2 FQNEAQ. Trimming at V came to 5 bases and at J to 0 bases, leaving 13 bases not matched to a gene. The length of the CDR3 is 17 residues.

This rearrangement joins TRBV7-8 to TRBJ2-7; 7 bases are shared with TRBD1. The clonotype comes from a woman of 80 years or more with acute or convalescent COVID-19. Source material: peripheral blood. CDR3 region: CASSGRDRGIISYEQYF. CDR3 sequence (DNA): TGTGCCAGCAGCGGCCGGGACAGAGGAATAATCTCCTACGAGCAGTACTTC.